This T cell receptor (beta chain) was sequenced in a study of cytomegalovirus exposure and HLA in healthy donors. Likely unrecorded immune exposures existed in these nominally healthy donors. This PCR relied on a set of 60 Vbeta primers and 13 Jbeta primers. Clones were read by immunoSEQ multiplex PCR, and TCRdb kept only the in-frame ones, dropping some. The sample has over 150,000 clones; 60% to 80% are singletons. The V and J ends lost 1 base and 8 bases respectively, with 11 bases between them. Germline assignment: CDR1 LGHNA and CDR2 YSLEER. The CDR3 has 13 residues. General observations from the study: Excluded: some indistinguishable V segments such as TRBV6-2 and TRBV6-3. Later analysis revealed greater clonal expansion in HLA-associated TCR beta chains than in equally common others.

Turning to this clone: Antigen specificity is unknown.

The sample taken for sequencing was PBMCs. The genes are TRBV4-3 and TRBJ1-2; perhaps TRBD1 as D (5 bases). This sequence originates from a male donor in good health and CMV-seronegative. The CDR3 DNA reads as TGCGCCAGCAGCCAAGTAGCTGGGGCGGGCTACACCTTC. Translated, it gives CASSQVAGAGYTF.